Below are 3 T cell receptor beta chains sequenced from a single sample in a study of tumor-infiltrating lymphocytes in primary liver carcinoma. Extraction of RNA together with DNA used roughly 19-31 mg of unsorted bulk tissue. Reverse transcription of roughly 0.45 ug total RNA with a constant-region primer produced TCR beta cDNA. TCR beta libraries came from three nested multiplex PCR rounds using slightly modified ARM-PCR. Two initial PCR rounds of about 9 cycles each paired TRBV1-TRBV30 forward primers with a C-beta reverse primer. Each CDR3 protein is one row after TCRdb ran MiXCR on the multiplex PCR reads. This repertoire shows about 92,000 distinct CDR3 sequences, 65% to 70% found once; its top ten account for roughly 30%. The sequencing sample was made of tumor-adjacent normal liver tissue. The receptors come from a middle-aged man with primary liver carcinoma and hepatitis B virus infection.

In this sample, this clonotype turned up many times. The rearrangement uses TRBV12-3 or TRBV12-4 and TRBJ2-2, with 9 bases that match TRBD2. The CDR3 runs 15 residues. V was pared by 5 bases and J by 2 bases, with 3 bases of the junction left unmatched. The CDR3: CASSVSGSNTGELFF. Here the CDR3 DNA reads TGTGCCAGCAGTGTTAGCGGGAGTAACACCGGGGAGCTGTTTTTT.

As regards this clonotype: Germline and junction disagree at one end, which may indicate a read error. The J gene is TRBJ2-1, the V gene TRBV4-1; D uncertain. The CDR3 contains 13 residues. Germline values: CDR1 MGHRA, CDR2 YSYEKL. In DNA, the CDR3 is TGCGTCAGCAGCTCCTCCCACGGGTCGGAGCAGTTCTTC. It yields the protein CVSSSSHGSEQFF.

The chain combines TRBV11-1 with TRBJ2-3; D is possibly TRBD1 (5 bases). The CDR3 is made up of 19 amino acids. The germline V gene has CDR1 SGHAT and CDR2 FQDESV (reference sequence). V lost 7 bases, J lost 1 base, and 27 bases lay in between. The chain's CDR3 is CASNSRGSSVGARTDTQYF. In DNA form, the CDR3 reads TGTGCCAGCAACTCTAGGGGAAGCTCTGTTGGAGCCCGCACAGATACGCAGTATTTT.